This T cell receptor beta chain is from a study of identical twins. In regard to this clonotype: What it binds is not known.

Study outcomes and limitations: Not following the same donors, the study drew its conclusions from cross-sectional statistical analysis. Insertions were fewer in abundant cord blood beta clonotypes, whereas memory repertoires showed none of this pattern.

A universal primer site was created by template switching, with the cDNA bearing unique molecular identifiers. TCRdb re-analysed the 5' RACE reads in MiXCR, keeping a single row per CDR3 protein. Of 350,000 to 450,000 distinct CDR3 sequences listed, approximately 17% are singletons. The source of this sequence is a man in his fifties or sixties in good health. Sequenced input: naive T cells sorted from blood.

Here the CDR3 DNA reads TGTGCCAGCAGCCTAATTGGGAATTCACCCCTCCACTTT. It specifies CASSLIGNSPLHF. The chain couples TRBV11-2 to TRBJ1-6; D gene uncertain. There are 13 residues in the CDR3. Trimming took off 5 bases at V and 7 bases at J, with 9 bases between the two ends. The germline V gene has CDR1 SGHAT and CDR2 FQNNGV.